This record looks at one T cell receptor beta chain sequence and its context. Its antigen is unidentified. These data belong to a study of T-cell memory formation after mild COVID-19. The wider study: In these data, TCR clusters were largely donor specific. The study, taken as a whole, reports: Clones that contracted from day 15 to 85 had balanced CD4/CD8; later expanders were CD4+ biased. Whether day 37 second-wave clones are SARS-CoV-2-specific was not confirmed.

MiXCR, run by TCRdb on the 5' RACE reads, gives a single entry per CDR3 protein. The sample has under 400,000 distinct CDR3 sequences, 20% to 25% seen once. CDR1 is LNHNV, CDR2 YYDKDF, per germline (reference sequence). This CDR3 is 15 amino acids long. Trimming took 5 bases from V and 1 from J, leaving 11 bases between them. Sequencing input: PBMCs or a T cell subset sorted from them (not recorded which). This sequence joins TRBV15 and TRBJ1-4, with D unclear. The sequence came from an adult woman who had mild COVID-19 (a few samples of this study predate the infection). Cell type and time point are not known. The CDR3 sequence is CATSARRVTNEKLFF. CDR3 in DNA: TGTGCCACCAGCGCCCGCCGGGTAACTAATGAAAAACTGTTTTTT.